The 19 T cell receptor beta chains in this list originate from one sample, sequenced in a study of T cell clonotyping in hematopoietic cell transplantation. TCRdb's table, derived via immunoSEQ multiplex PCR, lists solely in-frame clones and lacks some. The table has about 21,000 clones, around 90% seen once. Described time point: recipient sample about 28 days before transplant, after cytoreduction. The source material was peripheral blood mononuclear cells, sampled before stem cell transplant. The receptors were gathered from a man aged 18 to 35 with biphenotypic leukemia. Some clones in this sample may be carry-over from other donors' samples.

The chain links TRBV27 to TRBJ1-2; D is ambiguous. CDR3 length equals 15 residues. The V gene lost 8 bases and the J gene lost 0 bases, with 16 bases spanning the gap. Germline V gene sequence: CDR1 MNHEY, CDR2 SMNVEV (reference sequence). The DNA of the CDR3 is TGTGCCAGCTCCCGCTCCACATCCTCTAACTATGGCTACACCTTC. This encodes CASSRSTSSNYGYTF.

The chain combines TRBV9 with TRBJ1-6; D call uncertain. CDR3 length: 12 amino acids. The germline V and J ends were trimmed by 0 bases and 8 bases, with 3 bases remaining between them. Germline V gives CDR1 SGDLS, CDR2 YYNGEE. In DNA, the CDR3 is TGTGCCAGCAGCGTAGGGTATTCACCCCTCCACTTT. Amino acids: CASSVGYSPLHF. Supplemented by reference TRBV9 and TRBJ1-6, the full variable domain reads DSGVTQTPKHLITATGQRVTLRCSPRSGDLSVYWYQQSLDQGLQFLIQYYNGEERAKGNILERFSAQQFPDLHSELNLSSLELGDSALYFCASSVGYSPLHFGNGTRLTVT.

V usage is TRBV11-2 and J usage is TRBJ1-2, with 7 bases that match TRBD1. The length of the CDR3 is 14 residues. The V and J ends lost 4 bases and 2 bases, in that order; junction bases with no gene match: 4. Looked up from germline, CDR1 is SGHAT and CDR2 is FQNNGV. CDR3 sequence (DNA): TGTGCCAGCAGCTACGACAGGGCGAACTATGGCTACACCTTC. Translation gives CASSYDRANYGYTF.

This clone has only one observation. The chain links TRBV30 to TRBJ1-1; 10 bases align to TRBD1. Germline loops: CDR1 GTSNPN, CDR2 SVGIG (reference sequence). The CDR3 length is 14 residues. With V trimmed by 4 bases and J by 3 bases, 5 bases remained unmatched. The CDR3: CAWIRTGGHTEAFF. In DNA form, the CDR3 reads TGTGCCTGGATAAGGACAGGGGGGCACACTGAAGCTTTCTTT.

For the CDR3, the DNA is TGTGCCAGCAGCGAGCACAGGAACACCGGGGAGCTGTTTTTT. Translation: CASSEHRNTGELFF. The chain joins TRBV9 to TRBJ2-2; D is undetermined. V was cut by 3 bases and J by 1 base, with 7 bases left in between. There are 14 residues in the CDR3. From germline, CDR1 is SGDLS and CDR2 YYNGEE.

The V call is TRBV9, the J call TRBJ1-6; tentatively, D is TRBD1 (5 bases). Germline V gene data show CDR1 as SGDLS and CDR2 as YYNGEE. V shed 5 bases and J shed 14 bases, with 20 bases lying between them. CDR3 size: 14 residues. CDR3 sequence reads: CASSLAESGVTLHF. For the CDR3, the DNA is TGTGCCAGCAGTCTTGCGGAGTCGGGGGTCACCCTCCACTTT.

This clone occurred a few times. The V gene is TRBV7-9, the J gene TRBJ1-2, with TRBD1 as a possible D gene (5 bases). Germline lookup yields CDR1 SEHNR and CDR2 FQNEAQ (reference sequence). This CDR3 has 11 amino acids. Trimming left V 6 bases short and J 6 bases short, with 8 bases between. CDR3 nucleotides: TGTGCCAGCAGTTGGGACGATGGCTACACCTTC. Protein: CASSWDDGYTF.

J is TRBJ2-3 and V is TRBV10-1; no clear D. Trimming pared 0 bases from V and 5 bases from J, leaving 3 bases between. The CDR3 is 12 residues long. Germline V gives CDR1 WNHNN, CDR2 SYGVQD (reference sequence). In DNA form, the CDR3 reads TGCGCCAGCAGTGAGTCCCTAGATACGCAGTATTTT. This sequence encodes CASSESLDTQYF.

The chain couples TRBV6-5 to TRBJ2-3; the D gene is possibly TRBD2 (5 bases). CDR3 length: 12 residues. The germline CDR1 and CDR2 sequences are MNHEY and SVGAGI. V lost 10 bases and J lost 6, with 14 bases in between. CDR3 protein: CAILTPGDTQYF. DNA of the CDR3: TGTGCCATCCTGACCCCGGGGGATACGCAGTATTTT.

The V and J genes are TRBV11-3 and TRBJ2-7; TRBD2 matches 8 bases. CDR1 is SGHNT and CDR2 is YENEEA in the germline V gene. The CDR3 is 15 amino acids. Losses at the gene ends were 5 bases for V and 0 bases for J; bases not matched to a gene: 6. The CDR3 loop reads CASSTRGGSSYEQYF. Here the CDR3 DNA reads TGTGCCAGCAGCACCCGGGGGGGGAGCTCCTACGAGCAGTACTTC.

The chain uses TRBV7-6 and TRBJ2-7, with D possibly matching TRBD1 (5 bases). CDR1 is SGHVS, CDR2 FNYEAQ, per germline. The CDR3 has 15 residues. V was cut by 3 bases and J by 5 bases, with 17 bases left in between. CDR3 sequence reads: CASSFSSRAENEQYF. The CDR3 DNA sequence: TGTGCCAGCAGCTTCAGCAGCAGGGCAGAAAACGAGCAGTACTTC. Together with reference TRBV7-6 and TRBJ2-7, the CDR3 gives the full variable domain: GAGVSQSPRYKVTKRGQDVALRCDPISGHVSLYWYRQALGQGPEFLTYFNYEAQQDKSGLPNDRFSAERPEGSISTLTIQRTEQRDSAMYRCASSFSSRAENEQYFGPGTRLTVT.

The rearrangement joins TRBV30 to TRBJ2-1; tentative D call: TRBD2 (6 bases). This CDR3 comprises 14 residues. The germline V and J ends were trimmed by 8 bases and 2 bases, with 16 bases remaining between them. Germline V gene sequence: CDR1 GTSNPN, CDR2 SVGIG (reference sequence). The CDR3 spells CALQEGLTYNEQFF. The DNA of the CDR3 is TGTGCCCTCCAGGAGGGGTTGACCTACAATGAGCAGTTCTTC. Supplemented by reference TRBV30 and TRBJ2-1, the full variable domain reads SQTIHQWPATLVQPVGSPLSLECTVEGTSNPNLYWYRQAAGRGLQLLFYSVGIGQISSEVPQNLSASRPQDRQFILSSKKLLLSDSGFYLCALQEGLTYNEQFFGPGTRLTVL.

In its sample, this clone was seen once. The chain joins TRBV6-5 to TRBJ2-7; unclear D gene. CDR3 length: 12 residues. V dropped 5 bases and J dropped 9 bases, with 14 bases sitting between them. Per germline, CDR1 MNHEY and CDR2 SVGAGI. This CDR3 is CASSADRIGQYF. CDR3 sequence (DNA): TGTGCCAGCAGTGCCGACCGAATCGGGCAGTACTTC.

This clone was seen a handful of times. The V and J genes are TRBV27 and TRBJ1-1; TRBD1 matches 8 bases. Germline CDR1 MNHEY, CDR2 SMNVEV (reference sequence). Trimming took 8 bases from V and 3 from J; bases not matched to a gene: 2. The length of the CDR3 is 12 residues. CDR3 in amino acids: CASRTGYTEAFF. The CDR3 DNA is TGTGCCAGCCGGACAGGGTACACTGAAGCTTTCTTT.

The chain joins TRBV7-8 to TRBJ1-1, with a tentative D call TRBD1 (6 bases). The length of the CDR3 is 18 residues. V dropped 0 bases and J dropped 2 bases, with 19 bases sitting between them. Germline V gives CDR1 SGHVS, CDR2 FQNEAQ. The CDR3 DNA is TGTGCCAGCAGCTTAGCCGGGACACAGGTTAGGGGTAACACTGAAGCTTTCTTT. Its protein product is CASSLAGTQVRGNTEAFF.

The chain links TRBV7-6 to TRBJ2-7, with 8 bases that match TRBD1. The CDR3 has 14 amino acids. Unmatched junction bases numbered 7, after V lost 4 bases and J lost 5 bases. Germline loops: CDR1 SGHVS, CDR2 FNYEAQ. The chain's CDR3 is CASSSRGRGDEQYF. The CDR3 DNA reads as TGTGCCAGCAGCTCCAGGGGGCGCGGGGACGAGCAGTACTTC.

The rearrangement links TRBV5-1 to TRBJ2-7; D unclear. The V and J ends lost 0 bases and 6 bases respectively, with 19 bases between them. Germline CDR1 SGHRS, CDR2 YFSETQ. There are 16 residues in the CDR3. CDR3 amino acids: CASSLVPPSMLGEQYF. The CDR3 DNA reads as TGCGCCAGCAGCTTGGTTCCCCCTAGTATGCTCGGCGAGCAGTACTTC.

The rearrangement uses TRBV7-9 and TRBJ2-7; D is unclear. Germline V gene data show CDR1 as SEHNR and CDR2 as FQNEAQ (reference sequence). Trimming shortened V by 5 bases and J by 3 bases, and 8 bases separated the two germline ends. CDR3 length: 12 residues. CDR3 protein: CASSQWNYEQYF. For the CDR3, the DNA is TGTGCCAGCAGCCAATGGAACTACGAGCAGTACTTC.

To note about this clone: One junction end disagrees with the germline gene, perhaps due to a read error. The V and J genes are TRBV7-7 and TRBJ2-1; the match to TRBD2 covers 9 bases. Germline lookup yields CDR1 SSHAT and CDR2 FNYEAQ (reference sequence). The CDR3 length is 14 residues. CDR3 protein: CASSFGREGNEQFF. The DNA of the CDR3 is TGTGCTAGCAGCTTCGGGCGGGAGGGTAATGAGCAGTTCTTC.